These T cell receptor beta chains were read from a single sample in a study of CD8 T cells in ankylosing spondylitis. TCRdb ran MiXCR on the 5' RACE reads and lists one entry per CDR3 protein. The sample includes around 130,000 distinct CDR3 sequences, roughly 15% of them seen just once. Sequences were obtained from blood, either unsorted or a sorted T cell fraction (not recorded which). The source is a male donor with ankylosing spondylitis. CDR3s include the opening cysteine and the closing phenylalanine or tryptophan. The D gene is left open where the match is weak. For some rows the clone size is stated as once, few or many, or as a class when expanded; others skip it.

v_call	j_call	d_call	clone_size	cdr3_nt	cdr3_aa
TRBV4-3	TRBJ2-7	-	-	TGCGCCAGCAGCCAAGGTGTAGTTCCCACCTACGAGCAGTACTTC	CASSQGVVPTYEQYF
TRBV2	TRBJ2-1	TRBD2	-	TGTGCCAGCAGTGAAGTCAGCGGGAGGCCCAATGAGCAGTTCTTC	CASSEVSGRPNEQFF
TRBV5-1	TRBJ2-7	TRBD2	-	TGCGCCAGCAGCTCCTCGTGGGGGCGGGAGGGCTCCTACGAGCAGTACTTC	CASSSSWGREGSYEQYF
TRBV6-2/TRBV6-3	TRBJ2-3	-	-	TGTGCCAGCAGTCCAAGGGACACGGATGCGCAGTATTTT	CASSPRDTDAQYF
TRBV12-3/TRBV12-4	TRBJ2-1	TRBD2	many	TGTGCCAGCAGCCCAGGGGCTAGCGGGAGCCAGCAGTTCTTC	CASSPGASGSQQFF
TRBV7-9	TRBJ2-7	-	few	TGTGCCAGCAGCCCAGTCCCCTCCGGTCTCGAGCAGTACTTC	CASSPVPSGLEQYF
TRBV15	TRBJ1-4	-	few	TGTGCCACCAGCAGAGATCTCAGCCCGGGGCATGAAAAACTGTTTTTT	CATSRDLSPGHEKLFF
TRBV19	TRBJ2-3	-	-	TGTGCCAGTAGTATAACCGGTATCACAGATACGCAGTATTTT	CASSITGITDTQYF
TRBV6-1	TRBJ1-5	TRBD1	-	TGTGCCAGCAGTGAAACCGATCCGGGACAGGGACTGAATCAGCCCCAGCATTTT	CASSETDPGQGLNQPQHF
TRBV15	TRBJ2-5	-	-	TGTGCCACCAGCAGAGTTGGAGGGAAAGAGACCCAGTACTTC	CATSRVGGKETQYF
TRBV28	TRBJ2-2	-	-	TGTGCCAGCTTGGCAGAGAACACCGGGGAGCTGTTTTTT	CASLAENTGELFF
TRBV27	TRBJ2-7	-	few	TGTGCCAGCAGTTTATCTGGCGGCGGGCCACCCTACGAGCAGTACTTC	CASSLSGGGPPYEQYF
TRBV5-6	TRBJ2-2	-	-	TGTGCCAGCAGCCAACCAAAAGATTTGGGGGAGCTGTTTTTT	CASSQPKDLGELFF
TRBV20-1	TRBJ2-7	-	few	TGCAGTGCTAAGGACGGCCCCTACGAGCAGTACTTC	CSAKDGPYEQYF
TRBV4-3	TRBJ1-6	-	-	TGCGCCAGCAGCCAAGATAGTCGGGATTCACCCCTCCACTTT	CASSQDSRDSPLHF